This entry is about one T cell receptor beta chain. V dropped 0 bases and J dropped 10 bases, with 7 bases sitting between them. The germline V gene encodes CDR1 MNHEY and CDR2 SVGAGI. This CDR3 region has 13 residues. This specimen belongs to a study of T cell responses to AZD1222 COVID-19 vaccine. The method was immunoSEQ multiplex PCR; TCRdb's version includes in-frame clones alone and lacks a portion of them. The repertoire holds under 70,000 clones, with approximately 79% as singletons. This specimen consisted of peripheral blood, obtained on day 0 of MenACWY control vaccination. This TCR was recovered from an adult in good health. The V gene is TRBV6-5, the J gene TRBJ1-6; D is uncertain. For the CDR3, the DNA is TGTGCCAGCAGTTACTCTATAGGCTCACCCCTCCACTTT. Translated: CASSYSIGSPLHF.